The present entry profiles one TCR beta chain with its context. Mismatch with germline at one junction end may stem from a read error. The data originate from a study of Graves' ophthalmopathy and Graves' hyperthyroidism. This CDR3 is built from 16 residues. Germline V gene sequence: CDR1 WSHSY, CDR2 SAAADI. Amplification of TCR beta CDR3 regions used RNA transcripts. HTBI-primed RT-PCR formed the first round, and a multiplex PCR formed the second. TCRdb recomputed calls from the multiplex PCR reads with MiXCR, one row per CDR3 protein. The sample has 200,000 to 300,000 distinct CDR3 sequences, around 45% seen once.

V and J are TRBV10-2 and TRBJ1-2; D is uncertain. Sequenced: peripheral blood. This receptor was taken from an adult man with Graves' ophthalmopathy. The DNA of the CDR3 is TGTGCCAGCAGTGAAGTGGGGAACTCCGCTAACTATGGCTACACCTTC. Translated, it gives CASSEVGNSANYGYTF.